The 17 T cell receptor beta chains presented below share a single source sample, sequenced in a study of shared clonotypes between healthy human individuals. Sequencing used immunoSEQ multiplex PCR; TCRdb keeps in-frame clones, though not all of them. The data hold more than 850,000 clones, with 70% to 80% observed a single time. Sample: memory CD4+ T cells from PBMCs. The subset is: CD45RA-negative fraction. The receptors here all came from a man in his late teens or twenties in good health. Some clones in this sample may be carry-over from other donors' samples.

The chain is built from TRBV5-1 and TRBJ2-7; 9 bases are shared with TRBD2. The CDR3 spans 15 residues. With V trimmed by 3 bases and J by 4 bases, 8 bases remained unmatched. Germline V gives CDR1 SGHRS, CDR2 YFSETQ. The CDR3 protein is CASSSLAGVGYEQYF. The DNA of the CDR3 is TGCGCCAGCAGCTCATTAGCGGGAGTCGGGTACGAGCAGTACTTC.

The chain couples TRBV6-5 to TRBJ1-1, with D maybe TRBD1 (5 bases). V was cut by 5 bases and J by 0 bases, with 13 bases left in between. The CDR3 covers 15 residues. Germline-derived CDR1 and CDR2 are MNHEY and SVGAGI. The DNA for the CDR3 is TGTGCCAGCAGTACAACCGGGACGGTGAACACTGAAGCTTTCTTT. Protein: CASSTTGTVNTEAFF.

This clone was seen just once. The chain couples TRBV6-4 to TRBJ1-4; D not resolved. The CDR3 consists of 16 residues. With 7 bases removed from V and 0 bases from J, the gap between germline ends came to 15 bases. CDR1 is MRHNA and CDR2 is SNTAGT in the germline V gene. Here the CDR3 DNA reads TGTGCCAGCACCAGACGGCCTCCACCAACTAATGAAAAACTGTTTTTT. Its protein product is CASTRRPPPTNEKLFF.

The CDR3 DNA is TGCGCCAGCAGTGAGCTACGGAGGGGCACTGAAGCTTTCTTT. Translating gives CASSELRRGTEAFF. This chain connects TRBV10-1 to TRBJ1-1; D perhaps matches TRBD1 (5 bases). Trimming pared 2 bases from V and 4 bases from J, leaving 11 bases between. Germline CDR1 is WNHNN and CDR2 is SYGVQD (reference sequence). The CDR3 extends over 14 amino acids.

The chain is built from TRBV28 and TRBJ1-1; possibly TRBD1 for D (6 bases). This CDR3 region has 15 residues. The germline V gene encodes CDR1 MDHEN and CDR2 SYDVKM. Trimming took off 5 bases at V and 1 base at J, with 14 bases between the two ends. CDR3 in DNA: TGTGCCAGCAGTCGAGGGGGGGCGCAGAACACTGAAGCTTTCTTT. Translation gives CASSRGGAQNTEAFF.

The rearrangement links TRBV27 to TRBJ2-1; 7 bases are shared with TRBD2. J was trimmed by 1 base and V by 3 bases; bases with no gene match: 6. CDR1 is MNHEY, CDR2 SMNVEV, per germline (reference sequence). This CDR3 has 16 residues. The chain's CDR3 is CASSFLSGTSYNEQFF. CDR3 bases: TGTGCCAGCAGTTTCCTGAGCGGGACTTCCTACAATGAGCAGTTCTTC.

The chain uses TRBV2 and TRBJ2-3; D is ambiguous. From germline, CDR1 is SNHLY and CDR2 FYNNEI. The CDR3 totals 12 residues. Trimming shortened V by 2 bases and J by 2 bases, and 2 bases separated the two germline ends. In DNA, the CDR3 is TGTGCCAGCAGTGAATTCACAGATACGCAGTATTTT. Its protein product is CASSEFTDTQYF.

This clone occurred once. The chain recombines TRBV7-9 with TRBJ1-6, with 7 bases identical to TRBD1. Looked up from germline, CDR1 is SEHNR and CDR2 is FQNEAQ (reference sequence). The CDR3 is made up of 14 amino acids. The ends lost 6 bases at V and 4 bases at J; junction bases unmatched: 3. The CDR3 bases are TGTGCCAGCAGTCCGGGACAGTATAATTCACCCCTCCACTTT. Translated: CASSPGQYNSPLHF.

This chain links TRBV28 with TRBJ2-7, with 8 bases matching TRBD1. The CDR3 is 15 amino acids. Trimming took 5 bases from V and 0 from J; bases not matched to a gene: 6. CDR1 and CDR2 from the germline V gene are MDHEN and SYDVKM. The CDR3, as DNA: TGTGCCAGCAGTGCCTCGGACAGGGCCTCCTACGAGCAGTACTTC. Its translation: CASSASDRASYEQYF.

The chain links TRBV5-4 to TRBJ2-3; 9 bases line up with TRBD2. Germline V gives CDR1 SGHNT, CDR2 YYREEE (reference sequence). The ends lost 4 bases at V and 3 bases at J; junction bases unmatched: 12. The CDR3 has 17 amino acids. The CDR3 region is CASSKNSGSFMTDTQYF. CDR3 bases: TGTGCCAGCAGCAAGAATAGCGGGAGCTTTATGACAGATACGCAGTATTTT.

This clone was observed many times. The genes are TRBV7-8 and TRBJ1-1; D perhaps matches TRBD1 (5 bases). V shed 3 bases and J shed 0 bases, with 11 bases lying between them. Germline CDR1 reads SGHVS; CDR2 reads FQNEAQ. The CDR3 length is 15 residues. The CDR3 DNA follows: TGTGCCAGCAGCTTGGGCCGGGGGGTGAACACTGAAGCTTTCTTT. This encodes CASSLGRGVNTEAFF.

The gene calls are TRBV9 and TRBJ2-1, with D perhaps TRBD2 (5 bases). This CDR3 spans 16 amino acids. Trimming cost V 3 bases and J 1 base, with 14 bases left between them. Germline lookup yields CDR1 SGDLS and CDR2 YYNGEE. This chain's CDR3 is CASSELVSLSYNEQFF. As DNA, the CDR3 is TGTGCCAGCAGCGAACTAGTTAGCCTATCCTACAATGAGCAGTTCTTC.

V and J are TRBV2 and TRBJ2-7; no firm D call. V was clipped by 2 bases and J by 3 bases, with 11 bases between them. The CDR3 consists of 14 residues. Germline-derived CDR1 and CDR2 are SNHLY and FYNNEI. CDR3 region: CASSERSGYYEQYF. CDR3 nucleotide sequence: TGTGCCAGCAGTGAACGGTCCGGATACTACGAGCAGTACTTC.

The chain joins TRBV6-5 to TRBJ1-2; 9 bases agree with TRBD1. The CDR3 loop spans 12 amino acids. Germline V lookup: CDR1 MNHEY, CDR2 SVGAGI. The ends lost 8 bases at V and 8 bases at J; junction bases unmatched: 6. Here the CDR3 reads CASGGQGSGYTF. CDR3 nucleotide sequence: TGTGCCAGCGGGGGACAGGGTTCAGGCTACACCTTC.

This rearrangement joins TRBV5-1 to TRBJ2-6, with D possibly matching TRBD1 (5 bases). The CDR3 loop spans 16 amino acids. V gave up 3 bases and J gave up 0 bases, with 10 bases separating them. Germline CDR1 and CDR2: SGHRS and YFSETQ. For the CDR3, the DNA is TGCGCCAGCAGCTATCGACAGACCTCTGGGGCCAACGTCCTGACTTTC. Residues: CASSYRQTSGANVLTF.

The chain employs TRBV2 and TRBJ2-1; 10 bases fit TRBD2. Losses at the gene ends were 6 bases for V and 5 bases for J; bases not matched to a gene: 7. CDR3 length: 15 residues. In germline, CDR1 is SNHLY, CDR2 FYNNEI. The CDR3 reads CASRRRTSGDNEQFF. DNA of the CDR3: TGTGCCAGCAGACGACGAACTAGCGGGGACAATGAGCAGTTCTTC.

The CDR3 DNA follows: TGCGCCAGCAGCGAGCTAGCGGGATCTTACTACGAGCAGTACTTC. It codes for CASSELAGSYYEQYF. The J gene is TRBJ2-7, the V gene TRBV5-1; 9 bases align to TRBD2. The CDR3 is 15 residues long. The germline gives CDR1 SGHRS, CDR2 YFSETQ. With V trimmed by 4 bases and J by 3 bases, 8 bases remained unmatched.